This is a list of T cell receptor beta chains from one sample in a study of T-cell memory formation after mild COVID-19. Via MiXCR, TCRdb re-called the 5' RACE reads, giving one row per CDR3 protein. The sample lists 30,000 to 45,000 distinct CDR3 sequences, approximately 10% occurring once. The sequenced material came from PBMCs or a T cell subset sorted from them (not recorded which). These receptors all come from a man aged 18 to 35 who had mild COVID-19 (a few samples of this study predate the infection). Cell type and time point are not known. Each CDR3 is given with its conserved first and last residue. Fields, in order: V gene, D gene, J gene, clone size, CDR3 DNA, CDR3 protein. The D gene is left open where the match is weak. Not all rows give a size; the values are once, few, many and, for expanded clones, a class.

TRBV12-3/TRBV12-4	TRBD2	TRBJ2-3	many	TGTGCCACCCAACGGGGGGAGGCAGATACGCAGTATTTT	CATQRGEADTQYF
TRBV2	-	TRBJ2-6	many	TGTGCCAGCAGTCAAGACTCTTTCGGGGCCAACGTCCTGACTTTC	CASSQDSFGANVLTF
TRBV5-1	-	TRBJ2-4	few	TGCGCCAGCAGCTCCCAGGGATTCAAAAACATTCAGTACTTC	CASSSQGFKNIQYF
TRBV20-1	-	TRBJ2-5	many	TGCAGTGCTAGAAGGGGGAGCTTTCAAGAGACCCAGTACTTC	CSARRGSFQETQYF
TRBV25-1	TRBD1	TRBJ2-2	many	TGTGCCAGCAGGAGGGGCGCAGGGGGCGCGTCCACCGGGGAGCTGTTTTTT	CASRRGAGGASTGELFF
TRBV20-1	TRBD1	TRBJ1-2	many	TGCAGTGCTACATCCGGGACAGGATCCGGCTACACCTTC	CSATSGTGSGYTF
TRBV7-2	-	TRBJ1-6	-	TGTGCCAGCAGCTTAGCGCCAGGCAGCTACTCACCCCTCCACTTT	CASSLAPGSYSPLHF
TRBV6-2/TRBV6-3	-	TRBJ1-2	many	TGTGCCAGCAGTTACTCACCGTACTATGGCTACACCTTC	CASSYSPYYGYTF
TRBV20-1	TRBD2	TRBJ2-7	many	TGCAGTGCTAGAGTTAGCGGGGACTCCTACGAGCAGTACTTC	CSARVSGDSYEQYF
TRBV28	-	TRBJ1-2	many	TGTGCCAGCAGAGCGATCAGGGCGGGTGGCTACACCTTC	CASRAIRAGGYTF